These 3 T cell receptor beta chains share one sample of origin, sequenced in a study of patients and donors after allogeneic stem cell transplantation. In TCRdb, the RT-PCR reads were re-called with MiXCR into one record per CDR3 protein. Among hundreds of thousands of distinct CDR3 sequences listed, 16% were seen once. Sequencing input: blood, either unsorted or a sorted T cell fraction (not recorded which). These receptors came from a human donor who was either an allogeneic HSCT recipient or a stem cell or donor lymphocyte infusion donor (not recorded which). It is not recorded whose cells these are; they may come from a transplant donor.

There are a few counts of this clonotype. The rearrangement links TRBV7-6 to TRBJ2-3; TRBD2 matches at 10 bases. This CDR3 comprises 16 residues. Germline V lookup: CDR1 SGHVS, CDR2 FNYEAQ. Unmatched junction bases numbered 9, after V lost 5 bases and J lost 4 bases. CDR3 in DNA: TGTGCCAGCAGCGCGGACGCGGGACTAGCGTCAGATACGCAGTATTTT. Translation: CASSADAGLASDTQYF. The full variable domain, its missing parts supplied by reference TRBV7-6 and TRBJ2-3, is GAGVSQSPRYKVTKRGQDVALRCDPISGHVSLYWYRQALGQGPEFLTYFNYEAQQDKSGLPNDRFSAERPEGSISTLTIQRTEQRDSAMYRCASSADAGLASDTQYFGPGTRLTVL.

The V and J genes are TRBV20-1 and TRBJ2-7; 7 bases line up with TRBD2. This CDR3 comprises 15 residues. The ends lost 0 bases at V and 2 bases at J; junction bases unmatched: 7. Germline lookup yields CDR1 DFQATT and CDR2 SNEGSKA (reference sequence). The CDR3 region has the DNA TGCAGTGCTAGAGATTCCGGGGGGAGCCCCTACGAGCAGTACTTC. This sequence encodes CSARDSGGSPYEQYF.

V gene TRBV24-1 combines with J gene TRBJ2-1, with TRBD1 matching over 7 bases. V lost 5 bases, J lost 8 bases, and 2 bases stayed unmatched. The CDR3 length is 12 residues. Germline V gene data show CDR1 as KGHDR and CDR2 as SFDVKD. CDR3 amino acids: CATSGDSYEQFF. In DNA form, the CDR3 reads TGTGCCACCAGTGGGGACAGTTATGAGCAGTTCTTC.